This T cell receptor beta chain was sequenced in a study of blood T cell repertoires in COVID-19. In the original analysis: Reference gene primer amplification in the assay estimated nucleated cell counts. Libraries were prepared by immunoSEQ multiplex PCR; TCRdb keeps only in-frame clonotypes and omits some of them. The V and J calls and clone size were taken over from that table, and D and trimming were inferred from the DNA. This repertoire shows around 130,000 clones, more than 80% found once; its top ten account for roughly 4.5%. V was trimmed by 5 bases and J by 4 bases, leaving 13 bases between them. This CDR3 region has 14 residues. Germline CDR1 LNHDA, CDR2 SQIVND (reference sequence).

The sample was peripheral blood. The receptor's source is a human donor in a cohort sampled during active COVID-19. The rearrangement links TRBV19 to TRBJ2-3; TRBD1 might be the D (7 bases). The DNA for the CDR3 is TGTGCCAGTAGTCCGGGCAGGGGGGCAGATACGCAGTATTTT. Translation gives CASSPGRGADTQYF.